A selection of T cell receptor beta chains follows, all from one sample in a study of tumor and adjacent non-tumor tissue in lung cancer. One entry per CDR3 protein results from TCRdb running MiXCR on the multiplex PCR reads. The sample yields about 75,000 distinct CDR3 sequences, under 80% seen once. Sequencing was performed on lung tumor tissue. These receptors originate from a woman between 45 and 60 years old with non-small cell lung cancer. The CDR3 runs from the conserved cysteine through the conserved F or W. The D gene is left open where the match is weak. The size field is filled for only some rows; it gives once, few, many or a size class.

>TRBJ2-3|TRBD2|TRBV6-1|-
CASMVTSRRDTQFF
TGTGCCAGCATGGTGACTAGCAGGAGGGATACGCAGTTTTTT
>TRBJ2-5|-|TRBV11-2|once
CASRHGKETQYF
TGTGCCAGCCGCCATGGCAAAGAGACCCAGTACTTC
>TRBJ2-7|TRBD1|TRBV29-1|-
CSVLLLDRESYEQYF
TGCAGCGTTCTACTGTTGGACAGGGAATCCTACGAGCAGTACTTC
>TRBJ2-1|-|TRBV7-9|-
CASSLKFLNEQFF
TGTGCCAGCAGCTTAAAATTTCTCAATGAGCAGTTCTTC
>TRBJ2-2|TRBD2|TRBV5-1|many
CASSASGGTRTGELFF
TGCGCCAGCAGCGCTAGCGGGGGGACGAGGACCGGGGAGCTGTTTTTT
>TRBJ2-1|TRBD2|TRBV6-2/TRBV6-3|many
CASTRTSYNEQFF
TGTGCCAGCACCCGGACTAGCTACAATGAGCAGTTCTTC
>TRBJ2-3|-|TRBV12-3/TRBV12-4|few
CASSSFTDTRYF
TGTGCCAGCAGTTCTTTTACAGATACGCGGTATTTT
>TRBJ2-5|TRBD1|TRBV12-3/TRBV12-4|-
CACSGPRDRAIIETQYF
TGTGCCTGCAGCGGCCCCCGGGACAGGGCGATAATAGAGACCCAGTACTTC
>TRBJ2-2|TRBD2|TRBV12-3/TRBV12-4|-
CTSSLGPVASGETGELFF
TGTACCAGCAGTTTAGGGCCCGTGGCTAGCGGGGAAACCGGGGAGCTGTTTTTC
>TRBJ2-1|-|TRBV20-1|-
CCASGVMIDEQFF
TGCTGTGCTAGTGGGGTAATGATAGATGAGCAGTTCTTC
>TRBJ1-2|-|TRBV5-1|-
CARSLSGGSYGYTF
TGCGCCAGAAGCTTGTCTGGGGGAAGCTATGGCTACACCTTC
>TRBJ1-6|-|TRBV6-6|medium-sized
CASSSPAQGNSPLHF
TGTGCCAGCAGTTCTCCGGCTCAGGGGAATTCACCCCTCCACTTT
>TRBJ2-1|-|TRBV6-1|-
CASSEAQGMCNEQFF
TGTGCCAGCAGTGAAGCCCAGGGCATGTGTAATGAGCAGTTCTTC
>TRBJ2-1|-|TRBV18|-
CACSPEQGSSNEQFF
TGTGCCTGCTCACCAGAACAGGGTAGTTCGAATGAGCAGTTCTTC
>TRBJ2-2|TRBD2|TRBV11-1|-
CASSVAISGRYRSGELFF
TGTGCCAGCAGCGTAGCTATCAGCGGGAGATACCGCAGCGGGGAGCTGTTTTTT
>TRBJ2-3|-|TRBV5-1|-
CARSKGGTDTQYF
TGCGCCAGATCAAAAGGCGGCACAGATACGCAGTACTTT
>TRBJ2-5|-|TRBV5-1|-
CARSPIPGQETQYF
TGCGCCAGAAGCCCAATCCCGGGGCAAGAGACCCAGTACTTC
>TRBJ2-7|TRBD2|TRBV4-2|-
CARSQEPSGSYERYF
TGTGCCAGGAGCCAAGAGCCTAGCGGGAGCTACGAGCGGTACTTC
>TRBJ2-3|TRBD2|TRBV29-1|many
CSVREGPDTQYF
TGCAGCGTGCGGGAGGGCCCAGATACGCAGTATTTT
>TRBJ1-5|-|TRBV6-1|-
CASSHILTWNNQPQHF
TGTGCCAGCAGTCACATACTGACATGGAACAATCAGCCCCAGCATTTT
>TRBJ2-1|-|TRBV5-1|-
CASSLNIAEGVQFF
TGCGCCAGCAGCTTAAATATAGCAGAGGGAGTGCAGTTCTTC
>TRBJ2-3|-|TRBV7-9|few
CASRFTATQYF
TGTGCCAGCCGCTTCACAGCTACGCAGTATTTT
>TRBJ2-2|-|TRBV6-4|-
CASSKQGVNTGELFF
TGTGCCAGCAGTAAGCAGGGAGTGAACACCGGGGAGCTGTTTTTT
>TRBJ1-1|-|TRBV7-7|-
CASSQQDLTEAFF
TGTGCTAGCAGCCAACAGGATCTGACTGAAGCTTTCTTT
>TRBJ1-1|-|TRBV11-1|-
CASGHGQTSTEAFF
TGTGCCAGCGGCCACGGACAGACAAGCACTGAAGCTTTCTTT
>TRBJ2-1|-|TRBV6-5|-
CASNYNRGREQFF
TGTGCCAGCAATTACAATAGGGGCCGTGAGCAGTTCTTC
>TRBJ1-2|TRBD1|TRBV5-1|few
CASSLARGQAFYGYTF
TGCGCCAGCAGCTTGGCCAGGGGACAGGCTTTCTATGGCTACACCTTC
>TRBJ2-7|TRBD1|TRBV11-3|-
CVSSPGGQDLIEQYF
TGTGTCAGCAGCCCAGGGGGACAGGACCTTATCGAGCAGTACTTC
>TRBJ2-2|-|TRBV12-3/TRBV12-4|-
CASSLGAGRELFF
TGTGCCAGCAGTTTGGGGGCCGGCAGGGAGCTGTTTTTC
>TRBJ1-2|-|TRBV10-3|once
CAFSESETTYSYTF
TGTGCCTTCAGTGAGTCGGAGACAACCTATAGCTACACCTTC
>TRBJ2-1|TRBD2|TRBV11-2|-
CASSPEGLAGVAEQFF
TGTGCCAGTAGCCCAGAGGGGCTAGCGGGAGTAGCTGAGCAGTTCTTC
>TRBJ1-2|-|TRBV10-3|many
CAISESYNYGYTF
TGTGCCATCAGTGAGTCTTATAACTATGGCTACACCTTC
>TRBJ2-1|-|TRBV29-1|medium-sized
CSVVLIEGEQFF
TGCAGCGTTGTACTAATAGAGGGTGAGCAGTTCTTC
>TRBJ2-1|TRBD2|TRBV28|-
CASSFGLASNEQFF
TGTGCCAGCAGTTTCGGACTAGCGTCCAATGAGCAGTTCTTC
>TRBJ1-3|-|TRBV6-5|once
CASSYERGGNAIYF
TGTGCCAGCAGTTACGAGCGCGGTGGGAACGCCATATATTTT
>TRBJ2-4|-|TRBV11-1|-
CASSSLPQSGKNIQCF
TGTGCCAGCAGCTCGTTGCCTCAAAGTGGCAAAAACATTCAGTGCTTC
>TRBJ2-7|TRBD1|TRBV11-2|-
CASITTGFEQYF
TGTGCCAGTATCACGACAGGGTTCGAGCAGTACTTC
>TRBJ2-7|-|TRBV6-1|few
CAGSEEVRAEQCF
TGTGCCGGCAGTGAAGAAGTAAGGGCGGAGCAGTGCTTC
>TRBJ2-1|TRBD2|TRBV6-6|-
CASSYSNHSGQCNEQFF
TGTGCCAGCAGTTACTCGAATCATAGCGGGCAGTGCAATGAGCAGTTCTTC
>TRBJ1-1|-|TRBV28|-
CASSSPSGRDTETFF
TGTGCCAGTAGTTCCCCTTCCGGCAGGGACACTGAAACTTTCTTT
>TRBJ2-7|TRBD1|TRBV5-5|-
CASSYGTEVYEQYF
TGTGCCAGCAGCTACGGGACAGAGGTCTATGAGCAATACTTC
>TRBJ2-1|-|TRBV11-3|-
CASGLWRGYEQFF
TGTGCCAGCGGCTTGTGGAGGGGCTACGAGCAGTTCTTC
>TRBJ2-7|TRBD2|TRBV6-5|-
CASIRTSGRSYEQYF
TGTGCCAGCATTCGGACTAGCGGACGATCCTACGAGCAGTACTTC
>TRBJ2-7|-|TRBV10-3|-
CAITDGGAWYSHEQYF
TGTGCCATCACTGATGGGGGTGCGTGGTACTCCCACGAGCAGTACTTC